The next 6 T cell receptor beta chains were all read from a single sample in a study of blood T cell repertoires in COVID-19 (dated by TCRdb to the early 2020s). Receptor amplification or capture employed the immunoSEQ multiplex PCR assay. TCRdb obtained this table from immuneACCESS and retained in-frame rearrangements with V and J assigned. These tables miss some clones; where compared with another copy, unresolved V genes account for less than half of the shortfall, and the remainder is unexplained. The sample records some 120,000 clones, roughly 86% of which are singletons. The ten largest clones represent more than 3.5% of the sample. Sample: peripheral blood. Every receptor here comes from a woman aged 55-69 years with acute or convalescent COVID-19.

The chain uses TRBV28 and TRBJ1-2; maybe TRBD1 (6 bases). Trimming pared 4 bases from V and 7 bases from J, leaving 16 bases between. Germline V gene lookup returns CDR1 MDHEN and CDR2 SYDVKM. There are 14 residues in the CDR3. The CDR3 DNA is TGTGCCAGCAGTTCAGGCAGGGGTGGGGTTGGCTACACCTTC. It codes for CASSSGRGGVGYTF.

The V and J genes are TRBV11-2 and TRBJ2-5; maybe TRBD2 (5 bases). Trimming cost V 5 bases and J 2 bases, with 12 bases left between them. Germline V gives CDR1 SGHAT, CDR2 FQNNGV. The CDR3 extends over 14 amino acids. This CDR3 is CASSHRTVQETQYF. In DNA form, the CDR3 reads TGTGCCAGCAGCCACCGGACTGTTCAAGAGACCCAGTACTTC.

This clone was observed a handful of times. The rearrangement joins TRBV2 to TRBJ2-7, with TRBD2 matching over 7 bases. The CDR3 extends over 12 amino acids. After removal of 6 bases from V and 4 bases from J, the junction contained 3 bases not matched to a gene. Germline-derived CDR1 and CDR2 are SNHLY and FYNNEI. CDR3 in DNA: TGTGCCAGCAGCTTTAGCGGGTACGAGCAGTACGTC. Translating gives CASSFSGYEQYV.

The chain combines TRBV4-1 with TRBJ1-2, with D possibly being TRBD1 (6 bases). Germline CDR1 is MGHRA and CDR2 is YSYEKL. The CDR3 runs 15 residues. Trimming removed 1 base at V and 0 bases at J, with 9 bases between. CDR3 coding DNA: TGCGCCAGCAGCCAAGGCTGGACAGCTAACTATGGCTACACCTTC. Protein sequence: CASSQGWTANYGYTF.

V gene TRBV5-1 combines with J gene TRBJ1-4, with D hard to call. In germline, CDR1 is SGHRS, CDR2 YFSETQ. The ends were cut back, 2 bases at V and 8 bases at J, with 13 bases in the middle. The CDR3 covers 14 residues. The CDR3 region has the DNA TGCGCCAGCAGCTTAACACAGATGGGCGAAAAACTGTTTTTT. This gives the protein CASSLTQMGEKLFF. The whole variable domain, filled in from reference TRBV5-1 and TRBJ1-4, reads KAGVTQTPRYLIKTRGQQVTLSCSPISGHRSVSWYQQTPGQGLQFLFEYFSETQRNKGNFPGRFSGRQFSNSRSEMNVSTLELGDSALYLCASSLTQMGEKLFFGSGTQLSVL.

The chain joins TRBV5-1 to TRBJ2-5, with 8 bases matching TRBD1. V lost 5 bases to trimming and J lost 1 base; unmatched junction nucleotides: 16. The CDR3 runs 18 residues. The V gene's germline CDR1 is SGHRS and CDR2 YFSETQ. CDR3 sequence: CASRRGLRTGSLQETQYF. DNA for the CDR3: TGCGCCAGCAGACGCGGACTTAGGACAGGGAGTCTCCAAGAGACCCAGTACTTC.